This is a list of T cell receptor beta chains from one sample in a study of early T cells in non-severe SARS-CoV-2 infection. TCRdb independently ran MiXCR on the 5' RACE reads; one entry per CDR3 protein. The sample yields approximately 80,000 distinct CDR3 sequences, less than 15% seen once. Sequences were obtained from whole blood. Every receptor here comes from an adult who was a healthcare worker with PCR-confirmed SARS-CoV-2 infection or an uninfected control (not recorded which). CDR3s leave out the opening cysteine and the closing phenylalanine or tryptophan. The size entry is marked missing in some rows and otherwise reads once, few, many or a size class.

TRBJ2-2	TRBV7-8	.	ASSSGNTNTGELF
TRBJ2-7	TRBV5-1	many	ASSRVGTGYYEQY
TRBJ2-6	TRBV6-2/TRBV6-3	many	ASSSDLSGANVLT
TRBJ2-4	TRBV18	.	ASSPPKKGGGDIQY
TRBJ2-7	TRBV12-3/TRBV12-4	.	ASSSPHEQY
TRBJ1-1	TRBV30	many	AWTRGRSDTEAF
TRBJ2-3	TRBV6-2/TRBV6-3	few	ASSHRAASITDTQY
TRBJ2-3	TRBV12-3/TRBV12-4	many	ASTTGSVTDTQY
TRBJ2-3	TRBV12-3/TRBV12-4	many	ASRGTEGSDTQY
TRBJ2-2	TRBV21-1	many	ASISGSDTGELF
TRBJ1-1	TRBV30	few	AWSRGGTTEAF
TRBJ1-2	TRBV7-2	.	ASSPQTNGYT
TRBJ2-7	TRBV29-1	.	SLISRWDSNLEQY
TRBJ1-4	TRBV29-1	few	STRRGTNEKLF